This T cell receptor beta chain was identified during a study of CD8 T cells in Susac syndrome. From germline, CDR1 is MNHNY and CDR2 SVGAGI (reference sequence). With 6 bases clipped from V and 3 bases from J, the junction kept 3 bases outside the gene matches. This CDR3 is 13 amino acids long. Random hexamers were used to reverse transcribe roughly 0.5 to 1 ug of RNA. TCRdb reprocessed the immunoSEQ multiplex PCR reads with MiXCR, giving one entry per CDR3 protein. Of some 150,000 distinct CDR3 sequences listed, roughly 96% are singletons. The chain is built from TRBV6-6 and TRBJ2-7; 9 positions match TRBD1. The TCR originated in a human donor with Susac syndrome. Material for sequencing was CD4+ T cells from PBMCs. CDR3 bases: TGTGCCAGCAGGGGACAGGGTGTCTACGAGCAGTACTTC. Protein: CASRGQGVYEQYF.